These 25 T cell receptor beta chains originate from one sample sequenced in a study of cytomegalovirus exposure and HLA in healthy donors. The repertoire was sequenced with immunoSEQ multiplex PCR; TCRdb's copy has only in-frame clones and lacks some. The repertoire holds under 110,000 clones, with about 87% as singletons. Sequenced material: PBMCs. The source of these receptors is a woman under 30 in good health and CMV-seropositive.

The chain has TRBV28 and TRBJ1-2, with no clear D. CDR1 and CDR2 (germline): MDHEN, SYDVKM. Deletions cut 2 bases from V and 8 bases from J, with 12 bases between. The CDR3 has 13 amino acids. CDR3 in DNA: TGTGCCAGCAGTTTACTGAGCGGCCGAGGCTACACCTTC. The encoded protein is CASSLLSGRGYTF.

The genes are TRBV2 and TRBJ1-4, with D perhaps matching TRBD1 (6 bases). Trimming pared 8 bases from V and 12 bases from J, leaving 16 bases between. CDR3 length equals 12 residues. Germline CDR1 SNHLY, CDR2 FYNNEI. CDR3 coding DNA: TGTGCCAGCGGGAGGGGGACGTGGGAACTGTTTTTT. Protein product: CASGRGTWELFF.

The chain combines TRBV27 with TRBJ2-3, with D perhaps matching TRBD1 (6 bases). Germline V gene sequence: CDR1 MNHEY, CDR2 SMNVEV (reference sequence). The CDR3 spans 16 residues. The V end was cut by 2 bases, the J end by 1 base, with 13 bases between. DNA for the CDR3: TGTGCCAGCAGTTTACTGTACAGGGAGCGCACAGATACGCAGTATTTT. Translating gives CASSLLYRERTDTQYF.

This sequence joins TRBV28 and TRBJ1-1; D ambiguous. Per germline, CDR1 MDHEN and CDR2 SYDVKM. The CDR3 covers 12 residues. Trimming took 1 base from V and 7 from J, leaving 7 bases between them. The CDR3 nucleotides are TGTGCCAGCAGTTTATCCAGGTTTGAAGCTTTCTTT. As protein: CASSLSRFEAFF.

The chain combines TRBV5-1 with TRBJ2-7, with D possibly matching TRBD2 (6 bases). The CDR3 length is 15 residues. Germline loops: CDR1 SGHRS, CDR2 YFSETQ. Trimming removed 0 bases from V and 0 bases from J, with 10 bases in between. As DNA, the CDR3 is TGCGCCAGCAGCTTGGGACGGAGGGACTCCTACGAGCAGTACGTC. Its translation is CASSLGRRDSYEQYV.

This chain links TRBV18 with TRBJ2-5; a weak D match, TRBD2 (6 bases). The V end lost 2 bases, the J end lost 5 bases, and 15 bases lay between the germline ends. The CDR3 spans 15 residues. Germline CDR1 and CDR2: KGHSH and LQKENI. The DNA for the CDR3 is TGTGCCAGCTCACCAAGTGTGGAGGGACGGGAGACCCAGTACTTC. It specifies CASSPSVEGRETQYF.

To note about this clone: This sample also contains other DNA sequences that code for the same CDR3. The rearrangement links TRBV27 to TRBJ1-5; D gene uncertain. The ends were cut back, 3 bases at V and 1 base at J, with 7 bases in the middle. CDR3 length: 14 amino acids. CDR1 and CDR2 from the germline V gene are MNHEY and SMNVEV (reference sequence). CDR3 protein: CASSFGGSNQPQHF. The CDR3, as DNA: TGTGCCAGCAGTTTCGGAGGAAGCAATCAGCCCCAGCATTTT.

V gene TRBV5-1 combines with J gene TRBJ1-2; D is ambiguous. V gave up 2 bases and J gave up 7 bases, with 15 bases separating them. This CDR3 comprises 14 residues. Germline CDR1 and CDR2: SGHRS and YFSETQ. Here the CDR3 reads CASSFRQDSFGYTF. The CDR3 bases are TGCGCCAGCAGCTTTAGGCAGGATTCATTTGGCTACACCTTC. The variable domain in full, completed from reference TRBV5-1 and TRBJ1-2, reads KAGVTQTPRYLIKTRGQQVTLSCSPISGHRSVSWYQQTPGQGLQFLFEYFSETQRNKGNFPGRFSGRQFSNSRSEMNVSTLELGDSALYLCASSFRQDSFGYTFGSGTRLTVV.

CDR3 sequence reads: CASSYSSGGTSGYTF. The CDR3 nucleotides are TGTGCCAGCAGTTACTCGTCAGGGGGAACGAGTGGCTACACCTTC. This rearrangement joins TRBV6-5 to TRBJ1-2; 7 nucleotides align to TRBD1. The germline V gene has CDR1 MNHEY and CDR2 SVGAGI. Unmatched junction bases numbered 8, after V lost 0 bases and J lost 7 bases. This CDR3 is built from 15 residues.

This chain joins TRBV27 and TRBJ1-2; D is perhaps TRBD1 (5 bases). This CDR3 is built from 13 residues. With 6 bases removed from V and 5 bases from J, the gap between germline ends came to 13 bases. Germline V CDR1 and CDR2: MNHEY, SMNVEV (reference sequence). The CDR3 DNA sequence: TGTGCCAGCAGGGGCGAGGGACTTTATGGCTACACCTTC. Translation gives CASRGEGLYGYTF.

The chain recombines TRBV19 with TRBJ1-5; TRBD1 aligns across 7 bases. Germline CDR1 and CDR2: LNHDA and SQIVND (reference sequence). The J segment lost 8 bases and the V segment lost 3 bases, leaving 7 bases of the junction unmatched. The CDR3 loop spans 14 amino acids. CDR3 protein: CASSMGQRSEPQHF. CDR3 sequence (DNA): TGTGCCAGTAGTATGGGACAGAGGAGCGAGCCCCAGCATTTT.

The genes are TRBV19 and TRBJ2-5; TRBD1 is a possible D gene (5 bases). Germline lookup yields CDR1 LNHDA and CDR2 SQIVND (reference sequence). V lost 5 bases, J lost 1 base, and 8 bases lay in between. The CDR3 extends over 13 amino acids. The chain's CDR3 is CASSRQTQETQYF. The CDR3 region has the DNA TGTGCCAGTAGTCGACAGACCCAAGAGACCCAGTACTTC.

This rearrangement joins TRBV4-3 to TRBJ1-4, with TRBD1 matching over 7 bases. Germline V lookup: CDR1 LGHNA, CDR2 YSLEER. The CDR3 consists of 18 residues. The junction had 15 bases not matched to a gene; V was cut back by 3 bases and J by 5 bases. DNA for the CDR3: TGCGCCAGCAGCCATAAAACAGGGGTTTGGACCCAAAATGAAAAACTGTTTTTT. As protein: CASSHKTGVWTQNEKLFF.

The chain recombines TRBV2 with TRBJ1-1; the D gene is possibly TRBD1 (5 bases). Germline-derived CDR1 and CDR2 are SNHLY and FYNNEI. Trimming left V 6 bases short and J 1 base short, with 6 bases between. The CDR3 spans 12 residues. The CDR3 nucleotides are TGTGCCAGCAGAACAGGGAACACTGAAGCTTTCTTT. It specifies CASRTGNTEAFF.

This chain uses TRBV19 with TRBJ2-2, with TRBD1 identical over 7 bases. CDR1 LNHDA and CDR2 SQIVND come from the germline V gene (reference sequence). V dropped 6 bases and J dropped 3; count of bases not matched to a gene: 7. The CDR3 loop spans 15 amino acids. The CDR3 sequence is CASRSRGRDTGELFF. The CDR3 DNA sequence: TGTGCCAGTAGATCGAGGGGGCGCGACACCGGGGAGCTGTTTTTT.

V and J are TRBV5-4 and TRBJ1-3; 8 bases match TRBD1. The CDR3 covers 14 residues. Looked up from germline, CDR1 is SGHNT and CDR2 is YYREEE (reference sequence). The trim removed 4 bases at V and 2 bases at J, leaving 2 bases unmatched. CDR3 in amino acids: CASSQGAAGNTIYF. CDR3 coding DNA: TGTGCCAGCAGCCAGGGGGCGGCTGGAAACACCATATATTTT.

Comments on this clone: The identical CDR3 is also encoded by other nucleotide sequences in the sample. This chain uses TRBV6-1 with TRBJ1-2; D gene unclear. This CDR3 has 14 residues. Germline lookup yields CDR1 MNHNS and CDR2 SASEGT. The V end was cut by 2 bases, the J end by 7 bases, with 14 bases between. The CDR3 bases are TGTGCCAGCAGTGAACGCCGGGATGTGAGTGGCTACACCTTC. Amino acids: CASSERRDVSGYTF.

The chain couples TRBV4-1 to TRBJ2-1; tentative D call: TRBD2 (6 bases). The CDR3 is 16 amino acids. V was clipped by 4 bases and J by 7 bases, with 20 bases between them. From germline, CDR1 is MGHRA and CDR2 YSYEKL. The CDR3 loop reads CASSPSRGRNGNEQFF. CDR3 nucleotide sequence: TGCGCCAGCAGCCCCTCTCGGGGGAGAAATGGTAATGAGCAGTTCTTC.

The gene calls are TRBV6-1 and TRBJ2-7, with 12 nucleotides matching TRBD2. Trimming took 10 bases from V and 4 from J; bases not matched to a gene: 8. The V gene's germline CDR1 is MNHNS and CDR2 SASEGT. The length of the CDR3 is 14 residues. Here the CDR3 reads CANLLAGGGYEQYV. In nucleotides, the CDR3 is TGTGCCAACTTACTAGCGGGGGGCGGGTACGAGCAGTACGTC.

The chain uses TRBV7-9 and TRBJ1-3; 7 bases align to TRBD1. V lost 3 bases, J lost 2 bases, and 10 bases stayed unmatched. CDR3 length: 17 residues. Looked up from germline, CDR1 is SEHNR and CDR2 is FQNEAQ (reference sequence). The CDR3, as DNA: TGTGCCAGCAGCTTCCCTAGTTTGACAGGGACTGGAAACACCATATATTTT. Its translation is CASSFPSLTGTGNTIYF.

The chain recombines TRBV4-1 with TRBJ1-4; 8 bases are a match to TRBD1. The CDR3 is 16 residues long. The J segment lost 8 bases and the V segment lost 0 bases, leaving 8 bases of the junction unmatched. Germline V gene data show CDR1 as MGHRA and CDR2 as YSYEKL. CDR3 sequence: CASSQERTGWFEKLFF. Written as DNA, the CDR3 is TGCGCCAGCAGCCAAGAAAGGACAGGGTGGTTCGAAAAACTGTTTTTT.

V is TRBV28 and J is TRBJ2-1, with TRBD2 identical over 9 bases. Germline-derived CDR1 and CDR2 are MDHEN and SYDVKM. Losses at the gene ends were 7 bases for V and 4 bases for J; bases not matched to a gene: 5. The CDR3 runs 14 residues. CDR3 loop: CASMIAGDYNEQFF. CDR3 nucleotide sequence: TGTGCCAGCATGATAGCGGGGGATTACAATGAGCAGTTCTTC.

The rearrangement uses TRBV6-1 and TRBJ2-2; the D gene is possibly TRBD1 (5 bases). The germline V gene has CDR1 MNHNS and CDR2 SASEGT. With 2 bases removed from V and 4 bases from J, the gap between germline ends came to 14 bases. The CDR3 has 16 amino acids. The CDR3 loop is CASSEMETVGTGELFF. The CDR3 DNA is TGTGCCAGCAGTGAAATGGAGACAGTAGGCACCGGGGAGCTGTTTTTT.

This clone was seen a single time. V and J are TRBV2 and TRBJ1-4, with 9 bases fitting TRBD1. Germline-derived CDR1 and CDR2 are SNHLY and FYNNEI. The CDR3 loop spans 12 amino acids. After removal of 11 bases from V and 7 bases from J, the junction contained 5 bases not matched to a gene. CDR3 in amino acids: CAGRDRAEKLFF. The CDR3 nucleotides read TGTGCCGGCCGGGACAGGGCTGAAAAACTGTTTTTT. The variable domain in full, with the rest retrieved from reference TRBV2 and TRBJ1-4, is EPEVTQTPSHQVTQMGQEVILRCVPISNHLYFYWYRQILGQKVEFLVSFYNNEISEKSEIFDDQFSVERPDGSNFTLKIRSTKLEDSAMYFCAGRDRAEKLFFGSGTQLSVL.

In its sample, this clone was seen a few times. This chain uses TRBV10-1 with TRBJ2-5, with TRBD1 identical over 7 bases. CDR1 is WNHNN and CDR2 is SYGVQD in the germline V gene (reference sequence). V lost 8 bases to trimming and J lost 2 bases; unmatched junction nucleotides: 5. CDR3 length: 13 residues. Written as DNA, the CDR3 is TGCGCCAGCTCAGGGACAGAGCAAGAGACCCAGTACTTC. Amino acid sequence: CASSGTEQETQYF.